Presented here are 11 T cell receptor beta chains from one specimen sequenced in a study of blood T cell repertoires in COVID-19. TCRdb's table, derived via immunoSEQ multiplex PCR, lists solely in-frame clones and lacks some. This table has under 100,000 clones, just under 85% appearing once. The sample taken for sequencing was peripheral blood. Receptors originate from a woman between 65 and 79 years old with active or convalescent COVID-19.

The CDR3 sequence: CASSYTTGTVTEAFF. DNA for the CDR3: TGTGCCAGCTCATACACTACCGGGACAGTCACTGAAGCTTTCTTT. This chain joins TRBV18 and TRBJ1-1; 7 bases line up with TRBD1. J lost 4 bases, V lost 5 bases, and 10 bases had no gene match. The CDR3 consists of 15 residues. Germline V lookup: CDR1 KGHSH, CDR2 LQKENI.

This clone was seen a few times. The V gene is TRBV14, the J gene TRBJ1-2; D not resolved. Germline V gene data show CDR1 as SGHDN and CDR2 as FVKESK. Trimming left V 2 bases short and J 4 bases short, with 17 bases between. The CDR3 is 16 residues long. CDR3 loop: CASSQTRPSAGYGYTF. The CDR3 DNA is TGTGCCAGCAGCCAAACCAGACCCTCGGCGGGCTATGGCTACACCTTC. The whole variable domain, filled in from reference TRBV14 and TRBJ1-2, reads EAGVTQFPSHSVIEKGQTVTLRCDPISGHDNLYWYRRVMGKEIKFLLHFVKESKQDESGMPNNRFLAERTGGTYSTLKVQPAELEDSGVYFCASSQTRPSAGYGYTFGSGTRLTVV.

This clone was picked up a small number of times. This sequence joins TRBV18 and TRBJ1-3; 7 bases map to TRBD1. The CDR3 covers 16 residues. The germline CDR1 and CDR2 sequences are KGHSH and LQKENI. The junction had 5 bases not matched to a gene; V was cut back by 3 bases and J by 0 bases. This chain's CDR3 is CASSPVRDSSGNTIYF. CDR3 sequence (DNA): TGTGCCAGCTCACCCGTAAGGGACAGCTCTGGAAACACCATATATTTT. Full variable domain (outside the CDR3, taken from reference TRBV18 and TRBJ1-3): NAGVMQNPRHLVRRRGQEARLRCSPMKGHSHVYWYRQLPEEGLKFMVYLQKENIIDESGMPKERFSAEFPKEGPSILRIQQVVRGDSAAYFCASSPVRDSSGNTIYFGEGSWLTVV.

The rearrangement links TRBV10-3 to TRBJ2-3; 14 bases are shared with TRBD2. V shed 10 bases, J shed 0 bases, and the junction held 3 bases outside the gene matches. This CDR3 contains 15 residues. The germline V gene encodes CDR1 ENHRY and CDR2 SYGVKD. CDR3 amino acids: CATGTSGGSTDTQYF. The CDR3 DNA follows: TGTGCCACCGGGACTAGCGGGGGTAGCACAGATACGCAGTATTTT.

This chain links TRBV3-1 (or the pseudogene TRBV3-2) with TRBJ2-1; D might be TRBD2 (5 bases). CDR3 size: 15 residues. Germline CDR1 LGHDT, CDR2 YNNKEL (reference sequence). V was clipped by 1 base and J by 1 base, with 8 bases between them. CDR3 protein: CASSQVAPSYNEQFF. In nucleotides, the CDR3 is TGTGCCAGCAGCCAAGTAGCGCCGTCCTACAATGAGCAGTTCTTC.

V usage is TRBV11-2 and J usage is TRBJ1-4, with 10 bases matching TRBD1. CDR3 length equals 16 residues. Trimming at V came to 1 base and at J to 6 bases, leaving 5 bases not matched to a gene. Germline lookup yields CDR1 SGHAT and CDR2 FQNNGV. CDR3 coding DNA: TGTGCCAGCAGCTTAGTGGGGACAGGGGCCTATGAAAAACTGTTTTTT. It yields the protein CASSLVGTGAYEKLFF. Full variable domain (rest looked up from reference TRBV11-2 and TRBJ1-4): EAGVAQSPRYKIIEKRQSVAFWCNPISGHATLYWYQQILGQGPKLLIQFQNNGVVDDSQLPKDRFSAERLKGVDSTLKIQPAKLEDSAVYLCASSLVGTGAYEKLFFGSGTQLSVL.

The chain links TRBV9 to TRBJ2-5; 9 bases fit TRBD2. There are 14 residues in the CDR3. V shed 4 bases, J shed 6 bases, and the junction held 7 bases outside the gene matches. The germline V gene encodes CDR1 SGDLS and CDR2 YYNGEE. The CDR3 bases are TGTGCCAGCAGCAAGGCGGGGGGGTTCAAGACCCAGTACTTC. Translated, it gives CASSKAGGFKTQYF.

V gene TRBV11-2 combines with J gene TRBJ2-1; maybe TRBD1 (6 bases). Germline CDR1 is SGHAT and CDR2 is FQNNGV. Trimming shortened V by 4 bases and J by 3 bases, and 7 bases separated the two germline ends. The CDR3 spans 13 residues. The CDR3 reads CASSSTGYNEQFF. The CDR3 DNA follows: TGTGCCAGCAGCTCGACAGGCTACAATGAGCAGTTCTTC.

The chain links TRBV7-9 to TRBJ1-2; no definite D call. CDR3 size: 14 residues. In germline, CDR1 is SEHNR, CDR2 FQNEAQ (reference sequence). The V gene lost 3 bases and the J gene lost 6 bases, with 14 bases spanning the gap. The CDR3, as DNA: TGTGCCAGCAGCTTTCGGTCCGCATTCGATGGCTACACCTTC. Translating gives CASSFRSAFDGYTF. Full variable domain (rest looked up from reference TRBV7-9 and TRBJ1-2): DTGVSQNPRHKITKRGQNVTFRCDPISEHNRLYWYRQTLGQGPEFLTYFQNEAQLEKSRLLSDRFSAERPKGSFSTLEIQRTEQGDSAMYLCASSFRSAFDGYTFGSGTRLTVV.

The chain carries TRBV7-2 and TRBJ1-6; a weak D match, TRBD1 (5 bases). Trimming stripped 3 bases from V and 9 bases from J, with 12 bases between. Germline CDR1 reads SGHTA; CDR2 reads FQGNSA. The CDR3 runs to 14 residues. CDR3 coding DNA: TGTGCCAGCAGCTTGGGAGGGGCAGGTTCACCCCTCCACTTT. Protein sequence: CASSLGGAGSPLHF.

This clone appeared once. The chain combines TRBV5-1 with TRBJ2-7; no reliable D call. The CDR3 contains 13 residues. Deletions cut 0 bases from V and 9 bases from J, with 13 bases between. Germline V lookup: CDR1 SGHRS, CDR2 YFSETQ. CDR3 amino acids: CASSLVPGTGQYF. The CDR3 DNA reads as TGCGCCAGCAGCTTGGTTCCAGGAACCGGGCAGTACTTC.